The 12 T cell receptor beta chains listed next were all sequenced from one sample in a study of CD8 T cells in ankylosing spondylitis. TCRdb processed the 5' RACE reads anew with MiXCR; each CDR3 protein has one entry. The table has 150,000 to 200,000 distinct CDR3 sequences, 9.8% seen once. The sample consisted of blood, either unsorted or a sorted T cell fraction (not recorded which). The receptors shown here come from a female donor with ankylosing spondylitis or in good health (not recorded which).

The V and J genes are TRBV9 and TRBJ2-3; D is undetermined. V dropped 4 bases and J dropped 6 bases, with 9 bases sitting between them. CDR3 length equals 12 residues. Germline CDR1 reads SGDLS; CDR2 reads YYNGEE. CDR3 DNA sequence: TGTGCCAGCAGCCTCGATTTGGATACGCAGTATTTT. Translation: CASSLDLDTQYF.

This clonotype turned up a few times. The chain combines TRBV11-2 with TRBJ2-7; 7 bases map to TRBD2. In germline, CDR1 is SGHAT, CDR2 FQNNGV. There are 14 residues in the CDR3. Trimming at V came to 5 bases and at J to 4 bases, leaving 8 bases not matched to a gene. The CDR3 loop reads CASSQSAGWYEQYF. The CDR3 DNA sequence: TGTGCCAGCAGCCAATCAGCGGGATGGTACGAGCAGTACTTC.

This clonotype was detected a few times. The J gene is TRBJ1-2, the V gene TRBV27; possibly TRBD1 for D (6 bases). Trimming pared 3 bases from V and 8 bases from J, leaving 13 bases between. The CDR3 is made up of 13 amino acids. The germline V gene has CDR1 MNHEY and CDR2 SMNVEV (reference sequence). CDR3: CASSLFQGRGYTF. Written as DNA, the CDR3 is TGTGCCAGCAGTTTGTTCCAGGGGCGCGGCTACACCTTC.

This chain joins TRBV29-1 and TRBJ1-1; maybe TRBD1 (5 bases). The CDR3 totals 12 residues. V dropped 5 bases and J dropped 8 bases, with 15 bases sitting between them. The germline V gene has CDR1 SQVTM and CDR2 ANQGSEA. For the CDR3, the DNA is TGCAGCGTTTTGTCCGGGGAGGGGGAAGCTTTCTTT. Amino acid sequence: CSVLSGEGEAFF. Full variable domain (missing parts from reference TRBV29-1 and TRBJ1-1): SAVISQKPSRDICQRGTSLTIQCQVDSQVTMMFWYRQQPGQSLTLIATANQGSEATYESGFVIDKFPISRPNLTFSTLTVSNMSPEDSSIYLCSVLSGEGEAFFGQGTRLTVV.

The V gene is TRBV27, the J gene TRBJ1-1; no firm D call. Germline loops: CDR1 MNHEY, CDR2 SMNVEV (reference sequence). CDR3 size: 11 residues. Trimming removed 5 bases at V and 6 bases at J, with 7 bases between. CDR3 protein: CASSNGPEAFF. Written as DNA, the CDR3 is TGTGCCAGCAGTAACGGTCCTGAAGCTTTCTTT.

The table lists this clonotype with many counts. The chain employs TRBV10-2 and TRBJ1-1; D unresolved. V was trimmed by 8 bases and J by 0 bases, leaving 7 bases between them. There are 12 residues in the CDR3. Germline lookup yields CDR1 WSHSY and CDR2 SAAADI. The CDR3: CASGQMNTEAFF. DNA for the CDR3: TGCGCCAGCGGCCAGATGAACACTGAAGCTTTCTTT.

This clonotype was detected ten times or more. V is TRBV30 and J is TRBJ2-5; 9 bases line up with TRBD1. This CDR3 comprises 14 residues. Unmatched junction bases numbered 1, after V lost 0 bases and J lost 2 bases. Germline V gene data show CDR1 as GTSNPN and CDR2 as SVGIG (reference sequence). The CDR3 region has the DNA TGTGCCTGGAGTGTCGGACAGGGGCAAGAGACCCAGTACTTC. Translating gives CAWSVGQGQETQYF. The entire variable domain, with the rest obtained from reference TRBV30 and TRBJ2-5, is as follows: SQTIHQWPATLVQPVGSPLSLECTVEGTSNPNLYWYRQAAGRGLQLLFYSVGIGQISSEVPQNLSASRPQDRQFILSSKKLLLSDSGFYLCAWSVGQGQETQYFGPGTRLLVL.

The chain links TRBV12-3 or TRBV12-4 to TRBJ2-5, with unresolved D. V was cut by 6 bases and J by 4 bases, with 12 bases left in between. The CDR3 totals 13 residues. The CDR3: CASRGGWGETQYF. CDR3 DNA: TGTGCCAGCAGGGGTGGGTGGGGAGAGACCCAGTACTTC.

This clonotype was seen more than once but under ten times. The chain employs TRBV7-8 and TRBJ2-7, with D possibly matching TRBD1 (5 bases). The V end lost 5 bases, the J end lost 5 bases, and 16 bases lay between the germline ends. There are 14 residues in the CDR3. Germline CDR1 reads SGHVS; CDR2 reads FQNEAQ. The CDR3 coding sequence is TGTGCCAGCAGCCCTGACAGTAGTATCCACGAGCAGTACTTC. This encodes CASSPDSSIHEQYF.

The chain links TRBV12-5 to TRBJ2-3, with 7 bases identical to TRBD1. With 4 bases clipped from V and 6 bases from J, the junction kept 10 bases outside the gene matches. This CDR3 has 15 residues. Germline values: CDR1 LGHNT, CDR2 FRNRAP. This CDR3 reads CASGSPRQGWDTQYF. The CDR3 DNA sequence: TGTGCTAGTGGTTCCCCCCGACAGGGATGGGATACGCAGTATTTT.

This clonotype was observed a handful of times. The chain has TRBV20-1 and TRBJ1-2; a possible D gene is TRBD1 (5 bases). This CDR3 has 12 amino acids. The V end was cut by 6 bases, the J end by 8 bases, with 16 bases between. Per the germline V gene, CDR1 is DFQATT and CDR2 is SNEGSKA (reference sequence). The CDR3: CSALDGGLGYTF. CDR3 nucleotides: TGCAGTGCCCTCGACGGGGGGTTAGGCTACACCTTC.

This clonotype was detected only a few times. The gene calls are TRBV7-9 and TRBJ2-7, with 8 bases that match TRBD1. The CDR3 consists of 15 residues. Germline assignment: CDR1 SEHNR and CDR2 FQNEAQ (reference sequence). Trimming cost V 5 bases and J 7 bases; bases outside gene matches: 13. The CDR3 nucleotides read TGTGCCAGCAGCAGGGCCCAGGGGGCGCGGGTAGAGCAGTACTTC. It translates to CASSRAQGARVEQYF.